Following are 17 T cell receptor beta chains from one sample sequenced in a study of blood T cell repertoires in COVID-19. Data came from immunoSEQ multiplex PCR; TCRdb stores just in-frame clones and leaves some out. The sample consists of approximately 220,000 clones, around 84% of them appearing once. Sequencing was done on a sample of peripheral blood. These TCRs come from a man between 50 and 59 years old who had recovered from COVID-19.

This clone was counted a few times. This chain connects TRBV15 to TRBJ1-6, with 11 bases identical to TRBD1. The CDR3 consists of 15 residues. The trim removed 9 bases at V and 10 bases at J, leaving 11 bases unmatched. CDR1 and CDR2 from the germline V gene are LNHNV and YYDKDF (reference sequence). CDR3 region: CATKLGTGGYSPLHF. CDR3 nucleotide sequence: TGTGCCACGAAGTTGGGGACAGGGGGTTACTCACCCCTCCACTTT.

The genes are TRBV7-9 and TRBJ2-7, with 8 positions matching TRBD1. The CDR3 runs 12 residues. Germline CDR1 SEHNR, CDR2 FQNEAQ (reference sequence). V dropped 5 bases and J dropped 4; count of bases not matched to a gene: 1. CDR3 sequence (DNA): TGTGCCAGCAGCAGGGACAGGTACGAGCAGTACTTC. The encoded protein is CASSRDRYEQYF.

The chain joins TRBV4-2 to TRBJ1-2; 7 bases line up with TRBD1. Germline V gene lookup returns CDR1 LGHNA and CDR2 YNFKEQ. The CDR3 length is 15 residues. V dropped 2 bases and J dropped 3; count of bases not matched to a gene: 6. As DNA, the CDR3 is TGTGCCAGCAGCCAACGACAGGGCGCGCACTATGGCTACACCTTC. It codes for CASSQRQGAHYGYTF.

This chain joins TRBV6-5 and TRBJ2-1; no clear D gene. The ends were cut back, 5 bases at V and 3 bases at J, with 11 bases in the middle. The CDR3 is made up of 14 amino acids. In germline, CDR1 is MNHEY, CDR2 SVGAGI. CDR3 sequence (DNA): TGTGCCAGCAGTCGAGAATACAGCTACAATGAGCAGTTCTTC. Its translation: CASSREYSYNEQFF.

The V and J genes are TRBV19 and TRBJ2-1, with 12 bases lining up with TRBD2. Germline trimming cut 6 bases from V and 0 bases from J; bases unmatched to any gene: 12. Looked up from germline, CDR1 is LNHDA and CDR2 is SQIVND (reference sequence). CDR3 length equals 19 residues. The CDR3 bases are TGTGCCAGTAGGGCCGGGACTAGCGGGTTCCTTAGCTCCTACAATGAGCAGTTCTTC. This translates into CASRAGTSGFLSSYNEQFF.

This clone was detected a few times. The chain couples TRBV5-6 to TRBJ1-6; 8 bases agree with TRBD1. CDR1 is SGHDT and CDR2 is YYEEEE in the germline V gene. This CDR3 region has 14 residues. V trimming: 3 bases; J trimming: 10 bases; junction bases outside the gene matches: 6. CDR3 nucleotides: TGTGCCAGCAGCTCCCGGGACAGGAGGTCACCCCTCCACTTT. This encodes CASSSRDRRSPLHF.

CDR3 protein: CAKTTGGMRGYTF. DNA of the CDR3: TGTGCCAAAACGACAGGGGGCATGCGTGGCTACACCTTC. The chain recombines TRBV30 with TRBJ1-2; TRBD1 matches at 10 bases. Germline values: CDR1 GTSNPN, CDR2 SVGIG (reference sequence). After removal of 8 bases from V and 7 bases from J, the junction contained 10 bases not matched to a gene. The CDR3 is made up of 13 amino acids.

The chain carries TRBV5-1 and TRBJ2-2; D may be TRBD1 (5 bases). The length of the CDR3 is 17 residues. Trimming pared 1 base from V and 5 bases from J, leaving 18 bases between. Germline V lookup: CDR1 SGHRS, CDR2 YFSETQ. Here the CDR3 DNA reads TGCGCCAGCAGCTTGCGTGGTACAGGCTTAGGGACCGGGGAGCTGTTTTTT. Translated, it gives CASSLRGTGLGTGELFF.

V and J are TRBV6-6 and TRBJ1-1; 12 bases agree with TRBD1. Per germline, CDR1 MNHNY and CDR2 SVGAGI (reference sequence). The CDR3 is made up of 15 amino acids. Losses at the gene ends were 6 bases for V and 6 bases for J; bases not matched to a gene: 8. The CDR3 DNA sequence: TGTGCCAGCAGGAAGGATGGGACAGGGGGCTCTGAAGCTTTCTTT. This gives the protein CASRKDGTGGSEAFF.

This clone was counted once. The rearrangement links TRBV19 to TRBJ1-1, with TRBD1 identical over 7 bases. CDR1 and CDR2 (germline): LNHDA, SQIVND (reference sequence). With 5 bases clipped from V and 5 bases from J, the junction kept 8 bases outside the gene matches. This CDR3 region has 14 residues. The CDR3 sequence: CASSLTGLGTEAFF. The CDR3 bases are TGTGCCAGTAGTCTGACAGGGCTGGGGACTGAAGCTTTCTTT.

The CDR3 DNA follows: TGTGCCAGCAGCTTAAGTACAGGGGAGTACTATGGCTACACCTTC. This sequence encodes CASSLSTGEYYGYTF. The gene calls are TRBV7-8 and TRBJ1-2; 7 bases are shared with TRBD1. Germline-derived CDR1 and CDR2 are SGHVS and FQNEAQ. This CDR3 has 15 amino acids. Unmatched junction bases numbered 6, after V lost 2 bases and J lost 3 bases.

The J gene is TRBJ2-7, the V gene TRBV5-4; the D is unclear. V was pared by 2 bases and J by 2 bases, with 11 bases between. The CDR3 runs 14 residues. Germline assignment: CDR1 SGHNT and CDR2 YYREEE (reference sequence). The CDR3 nucleotides read TGTGCCAGCAGCTTCGATGCAGGTCCCTACGAGCAGTACTTC. Its protein product is CASSFDAGPYEQYF. The full variable domain, completed using reference TRBV5-4 and TRBJ2-7, is ETGVTQSPTHLIKTRGQQVTLRCSSQSGHNTVSWYQQALGQGPQFIFQYYREEENGRGNFPPRFSGLQFPNYSSELNVNALELDDSALYLCASSFDAGPYEQYFGPGTRLTVT.

This chain links TRBV18 with TRBJ1-3; TRBD1 might be the D (6 bases). Germline loops: CDR1 KGHSH, CDR2 LQKENI. Trimming shortened V by 0 bases and J by 3 bases, and 15 bases separated the two germline ends. The length of the CDR3 is 17 residues. The CDR3 loop is CASSPPARGKGGNTIYF. The DNA for the CDR3 is TGTGCCAGCTCACCACCGGCCAGGGGAAAAGGTGGAAACACCATATATTTT.

The chain employs TRBV9 and TRBJ2-5, with 11 nucleotides matching TRBD2. The CDR3 runs 16 residues. The V and J ends lost 2 bases and 5 bases, in that order; junction bases with no gene match: 8. Germline V gene lookup returns CDR1 SGDLS and CDR2 YYNGEE. CDR3 in amino acids: CASSVSGRASGETQYF. In DNA, the CDR3 is TGTGCCAGCAGCGTTAGCGGGAGGGCCTCGGGGGAGACCCAGTACTTC. Variable domain in full (rest from reference TRBV9 and TRBJ2-5): DSGVTQTPKHLITATGQRVTLRCSPRSGDLSVYWYQQSLDQGLQFLIQYYNGEERAKGNILERFSAQQFPDLHSELNLSSLELGDSALYFCASSVSGRASGETQYFGPGTRLLVL.

The CDR3 reads CASSLRGTTNEKLFF. CDR3 bases: TGTGCCAGCAGCCTGCGAGGCACAACTAATGAAAAACTGTTTTTT. This sequence joins TRBV7-9 and TRBJ1-4; D is undetermined. The germline V and J ends were trimmed by 5 bases and 0 bases, with 10 bases remaining between them. Looked up from germline, CDR1 is SEHNR and CDR2 is FQNEAQ (reference sequence). This CDR3 has 15 residues.

This chain links TRBV15 with TRBJ2-1, with D possibly matching TRBD1 (6 bases). The ends were cut back, 2 bases at V and 6 bases at J, with 11 bases in the middle. The CDR3 extends over 14 amino acids. The germline V gene encodes CDR1 LNHNV and CDR2 YYDKDF (reference sequence). The CDR3 reads CATSRYLGGNEQFF. In DNA form, the CDR3 reads TGTGCCACCAGCAGATATTTAGGGGGCAATGAGCAGTTCTTC.

The chain carries TRBV28 and TRBJ2-5, with D possibly matching TRBD1 (5 bases). Per the germline V gene, CDR1 is MDHEN and CDR2 is SYDVKM. V lost 8 bases to trimming and J lost 5 bases, with 15 bases between them. The CDR3 has 13 amino acids. The CDR3 DNA reads as TGTGCCAGCCGCGGAGCAGGGCGGGAGACCCAGTACTTC. Translating it yields CASRGAGRETQYF.